A single sample gave rise to the 31 T cell receptor beta chains below, sequenced in a study of shared clonotypes between healthy human individuals. Clones were read by immunoSEQ multiplex PCR, and TCRdb kept only the in-frame ones, dropping some. This table holds about 2,500,000 clones, approximately 94% found once. Sequenced input: naive CD4+ T cells sorted from blood. Noted subset: CD45RA+ positively selected. The receptor set was obtained from a man aged 18 to 30 in good health.

The chain employs TRBV19 and TRBJ1-5; no clear D gene. V was clipped by 8 bases and J by 7 bases, with 12 bases between them. The CDR3 spans 12 residues. In germline, CDR1 is LNHDA, CDR2 SQIVND (reference sequence). The CDR3 here is CASSVGGQPQHF. The CDR3 DNA follows: TGTGCCAGTTCAGTGGGCGGGCAGCCCCAGCATTTT.

V usage is TRBV6-5 and J usage is TRBJ2-7; 7 bases map to TRBD1. Trimming removed 6 bases from V and 3 bases from J; junction bases left unmatched: 8. CDR3 size: 14 residues. CDR1 is MNHEY and CDR2 is SVGAGI in the germline V gene. The CDR3, as DNA: TGTGCCAGCAGCAGAGGGGACAGAAACTACGAGCAGTACTTC. This translates into CASSRGDRNYEQYF.

The rearrangement joins TRBV6-1 to TRBJ2-5; perhaps TRBD1 as D (6 bases). V was trimmed by 10 bases and J by 10 bases, leaving 25 bases between them. The germline V gene has CDR1 MNHNS and CDR2 SASEGT. This CDR3 spans 14 amino acids. The CDR3 is CATRYSHGQGGQYF. As DNA, the CDR3 is TGTGCCACCAGGTATAGTCACGGCCAAGGGGGCCAGTACTTC.

The rearrangement links TRBV30 to TRBJ1-1, with 11 bases identical to TRBD1. The trim removed 3 bases at V and 3 bases at J, leaving 6 bases unmatched. The CDR3 is 15 amino acids. Looked up from germline, CDR1 is GTSNPN and CDR2 is SVGIG (reference sequence). The CDR3 nucleotides read TGTGCCTGGAGCGGGACAGGGGGAAGGTACACTGAAGCTTTCTTT. Protein sequence: CAWSGTGGRYTEAFF.

V is TRBV6-5 and J is TRBJ1-1; no reliable D call. Trimming left V 1 base short and J 6 bases short, with 15 bases between. This CDR3 region has 15 residues. Germline CDR1 MNHEY, CDR2 SVGAGI. The chain's CDR3 is CASSYFWGPRPEAFF. CDR3 coding DNA: TGTGCCAGCAGTTACTTTTGGGGTCCCCGCCCTGAAGCTTTCTTT.

The V and J genes are TRBV11-2 and TRBJ1-1, with a possible D match to TRBD1 (5 bases). Germline V gene sequence: CDR1 SGHAT, CDR2 FQNNGV. V was pared by 6 bases and J by 1 base, with 12 bases between. This CDR3 region has 14 residues. The CDR3 sequence: CASRTGTSNTEAFF. The CDR3 DNA sequence: TGTGCCAGCAGAACCGGGACCTCGAACACTGAAGCTTTCTTT.

In DNA form, the CDR3 reads TGTGCCAGCAGGTGGGGACAGGGGAGCTCCTACGAGCAGTACTTC. This codes for CASRWGQGSSYEQYF. J is TRBJ2-7 and V is TRBV27; 10 nucleotides match TRBD1. Germline CDR1 is MNHEY and CDR2 is SMNVEV (reference sequence). The CDR3 covers 15 residues. The V gene end was trimmed by 6 bases and the J gene end by 0 bases; junction bases not matched to a gene: 5.

This sequence joins TRBV19 and TRBJ2-7; D assignment may be TRBD1 or TRBD2 (8 bases each). Germline V CDR1 and CDR2: LNHDA, SQIVND (reference sequence). The length of the CDR3 is 14 residues. The ends were cut back, 11 bases at V and 6 bases at J, with 23 bases in the middle. CDR3 coding DNA: TGTGCCTGCAGTAAATATAGCGGGACAGGCGAGCAGTACTTC. Protein product: CACSKYSGTGEQYF.

This clone was detected a few times. V is TRBV5-1 and J is TRBJ1-2; 7 nucleotides agree with TRBD1. Germline V CDR1 and CDR2: SGHRS, YFSETQ. With V trimmed by 0 bases and J by 8 bases, 4 bases remained unmatched. The CDR3 loop spans 13 amino acids. As DNA, the CDR3 is TGCGCCAGCAGCTTGGAGGGACAGTCAGGCTACACCTTC. It encodes CASSLEGQSGYTF. Full variable domain (remainder filled in from reference TRBV5-1 and TRBJ1-2): KAGVTQTPRYLIKTRGQQVTLSCSPISGHRSVSWYQQTPGQGLQFLFEYFSETQRNKGNFPGRFSGRQFSNSRSEMNVSTLELGDSALYLCASSLEGQSGYTFGSGTRLTVV.

Only a few counts were recorded for this clone. The same CDR3 can be traced to other DNA sequences in this sample. The chain carries TRBV2 and TRBJ1-2; D unclear. This CDR3 spans 11 amino acids. V lost 5 bases to trimming and J lost 4 bases, with 5 bases between them. The V gene's germline CDR1 is SNHLY and CDR2 FYNNEI. CDR3 sequence: CASSQAYGYTF. In DNA, the CDR3 is TGTGCCAGCAGTCAGGCCTATGGCTACACCTTC.

The gene calls are TRBV5-1 and TRBJ2-3, with 7 bases that match TRBD1. Looked up from germline, CDR1 is SGHRS and CDR2 is YFSETQ. The length of the CDR3 is 15 residues. The trim removed 4 bases at V and 1 base at J, leaving 6 bases unmatched. CDR3 sequence: CASSVWTGRTDTQYF. The DNA of the CDR3 is TGCGCCAGCAGCGTATGGACAGGACGCACAGATACGCAGTATTTT.

The rearrangement uses TRBV7-3 and TRBJ2-7, with 9 positions matching TRBD1. V lost 2 bases and J lost 7; bases outside the gene matches: 9. This CDR3 comprises 15 residues. The germline CDR1 and CDR2 sequences are SGHTA and FQGTGA. The CDR3, as DNA: TGTGCCAGCAGCTTAGGAGGGACAGGGAGGGGTGAGCAGTACTTC. Protein sequence: CASSLGGTGRGEQYF.

The chain carries TRBV25-1 and TRBJ2-3; perhaps TRBD2 as D (5 bases). CDR1 is MGHDK and CDR2 is SYGVNS in the germline V gene. CDR3 length: 14 residues. The ends were cut back, 6 bases at V and 7 bases at J, with 17 bases in the middle. The CDR3 coding sequence is TGTGCCAGCAGGACCCGGACTCCGCCACATACGCAGTATTTT. This sequence encodes CASRTRTPPHTQYF.

This clone was recorded only once. This sequence joins TRBV29-1 and TRBJ2-5; 7 bases agree with TRBD1. There are 12 residues in the CDR3. Germline V CDR1 and CDR2: SQVTM, ANQGSEA. V lost 6 bases to trimming and J lost 10 bases; unmatched junction nucleotides: 11. The CDR3 spells CSVGQLQEVQYF. In nucleotides, the CDR3 is TGCAGCGTGGGACAGCTACAAGAGGTCCAGTACTTC.

This clone was counted only a few times. This specimen includes other DNA sequences encoding the same CDR3. The chain joins TRBV27 to TRBJ2-2; D is uncertain. This CDR3 spans 12 amino acids. The V gene lost 5 bases and the J gene lost 5 bases, with 6 bases spanning the gap. The germline V gene has CDR1 MNHEY and CDR2 SMNVEV (reference sequence). The DNA for the CDR3 is TGTGCCAGCAGTCTAAGAACCGGGGAGCTGTTTTTT. It is translated as CASSLRTGELFF.

CDR3 region: CASSLRGRALSEQYF. CDR3 sequence (DNA): TGTGCCAGCAGCTTACGCGGGAGGGCCCTAAGCGAGCAGTACTTC. The chain is built from TRBV13 and TRBJ2-7; 9 bases match TRBD2. CDR3 size: 15 residues. CDR1 PRHDT and CDR2 FYEKMQ come from the germline V gene (reference sequence). Losses at the gene ends were 2 bases for V and 6 bases for J; bases not matched to a gene: 8. Together with reference TRBV13 and TRBJ2-7, the CDR3 gives the full variable domain: AAGVIQSPRHLIKEKRETATLKCYPIPRHDTVYWYQQGPGQDPQFLISFYEKMQSDKGSIPDRFSAQQFSDYHSELNMSSLELGDSALYFCASSLRGRALSEQYFGPGTRLTVT.

This chain links TRBV19 with TRBJ2-5, with 7 bases aligning to TRBD1. Trimming cost V 4 bases and J 4 bases; bases outside gene matches: 6. The CDR3 is made up of 14 amino acids. CDR1 is LNHDA, CDR2 SQIVND, per germline (reference sequence). CDR3 DNA sequence: TGTGCCAGTAGTAAACGACAGGGCGGAGAGACCCAGTACTTC. As protein: CASSKRQGGETQYF.

This clone was detected only once. This sample also contains other DNA sequences that code for the same CDR3. The chain has TRBV5-1 and TRBJ2-3, with 8 bases matching TRBD2. CDR1 and CDR2 from the germline V gene are SGHRS and YFSETQ. V trimming: 3 bases; J trimming: 2 bases; junction bases outside the gene matches: 2. The CDR3 totals 14 residues. CDR3 nucleotides: TGCGCCAGCAGCTCCGGGGGGGTCACAGATACGCAGTATTTT. The encoded protein is CASSSGGVTDTQYF.

As DNA, the CDR3 is TGCGCCAGCAGCGAGACAGGGTCTAGCAATCAGCCCCAGCATTTT. Translation: CASSETGSSNQPQHF. The rearrangement joins TRBV5-1 to TRBJ1-5; 7 nucleotides agree with TRBD1. The CDR3 is 15 residues long. Unmatched junction bases numbered 4, after V lost 4 bases and J lost 0 bases. The germline V gene has CDR1 SGHRS and CDR2 YFSETQ.

The J gene is TRBJ1-5, the V gene TRBV29-1; a weak D match, TRBD1 (5 bases). The germline gives CDR1 SQVTM, CDR2 ANQGSEA. V was shortened by 1 base and J by 0 bases, with 7 bases between the two germline ends. The CDR3 has 14 residues. CDR3 amino acids: CSVEVGGSNQPQHF. CDR3 DNA: TGCAGCGTTGAAGTGGGGGGTAGCAATCAGCCCCAGCATTTT.

In the case of this clone: Distinct nucleotide sequences in the sample also encode this CDR3. The chain links TRBV5-1 to TRBJ2-7; D not certain. The germline gives CDR1 SGHRS, CDR2 YFSETQ. This CDR3 has 11 residues. V was trimmed by 2 bases and J by 5 bases, leaving 5 bases between them. The CDR3 spells CASSLMDEQYF. The DNA of the CDR3 is TGCGCCAGCAGCTTAATGGACGAGCAGTACTTC.

V is TRBV28 and J is TRBJ1-4; 7 nucleotides match TRBD1. CDR3 length: 12 residues. CDR1 and CDR2 (germline): MDHEN, SYDVKM. This CDR3 reads CATRQGSEKLFF. The CDR3 coding sequence is TGTGCTACCAGACAGGGATCGGAAAAACTGTTTTTT.

This chain joins TRBV5-8 and TRBJ1-1; D gene unclear. This CDR3 has 12 amino acids. V was shortened by 1 base and J by 11 bases, with 12 bases between the two germline ends. Germline values: CDR1 SGHTS, CDR2 YDEGEE. As DNA, the CDR3 is TGTGCCAGCAGCTTGCCGGGGATGTGGGCTTTCTTT. This gives the protein CASSLPGMWAFF.

This chain links TRBV28 with TRBJ2-7; 7 bases match TRBD1. This CDR3 has 14 amino acids. V lost 4 bases to trimming and J lost 3 bases; unmatched junction nucleotides: 6. Germline-derived CDR1 and CDR2 are MDHEN and SYDVKM. The CDR3 DNA follows: TGTGCCAGCAGTTCCGGGACAGCCTACTACGAGCAGTACTTC. Its protein is CASSSGTAYYEQYF. The complete variable domain, with remaining parts taken from reference TRBV28 and TRBJ2-7, reads DVKVTQSSRYLVKRTGEKVFLECVQDMDHENMFWYRQDPGLGLRLIYFSYDVKMKEKGDIPEGYSVSREKKERFSLILESASTNQTSMYLCASSSGTAYYEQYFGPGTRLTVT.

This chain links TRBV19 with TRBJ2-1; perhaps TRBD2 as D (6 bases). CDR3 length: 15 residues. Trimming pared 6 bases from V and 9 bases from J, leaving 21 bases between. Germline-derived CDR1 and CDR2 are LNHDA and SQIVND (reference sequence). CDR3 bases: TGTGCCAGTAGGCCCGATAGCGGACCCTGGGGTGAGCAGTTCTTC. Its protein product is CASRPDSGPWGEQFF. The whole variable domain, filled in from reference TRBV19 and TRBJ2-1, reads DGGITQSPKYLFRKEGQNVTLSCEQNLNHDAMYWYRQDPGQGLRLIYYSQIVNDFQKGDIAEGYSVSREKKESFPLTVTSAQKNPTAFYLCASRPDSGPWGEQFFGPGTRLTVL.

The CDR3 is CASSLVVIDAFF. The CDR3 DNA sequence: TGTGCCAGCAGCTTGGTGGTGATCGACGCTTTCTTT. The chain joins TRBV7-9 to TRBJ1-1; D not certain. The germline V gene has CDR1 SEHNR and CDR2 FQNEAQ (reference sequence). Between the trimmed V and J ends, which lost 3 bases and 11 bases, there was a span of 13 bases. The CDR3 covers 12 residues.

V usage is TRBV7-3 and J usage is TRBJ2-1; either TRBD1 or TRBD2 may fit D (5 bases each). CDR3 length equals 15 residues. V lost 1 base to trimming and J lost 0 bases, with 7 bases between them. CDR1 and CDR2 from the germline V gene are SGHTA and FQGTGA. CDR3 in amino acids: CASSLRGSSYNEQFF. The CDR3 nucleotides are TGTGCCAGCAGCTTAAGGGGGAGCTCCTACAATGAGCAGTTCTTC.

The V gene is TRBV5-1, the J gene TRBJ2-2; TRBD2 aligns across 7 bases. Germline assignment: CDR1 SGHRS and CDR2 YFSETQ. CDR3 size: 15 residues. Losses at the gene ends were 2 bases for V and 3 bases for J; bases not matched to a gene: 4. CDR3 amino acids: CASSFQRGDTGELFF. Written as DNA, the CDR3 is TGCGCCAGCAGCTTTCAGCGGGGCGACACCGGGGAGCTGTTTTTT.

This rearrangement joins TRBV5-3 to TRBJ2-2; D unclear. TRBV5-3 is recorded as an ORF, its role being uncertain. The ends were cut back, 1 base at V and 3 bases at J, with 7 bases in the middle. The length of the CDR3 is 14 residues. CDR3 nucleotide sequence: TGTGCCAGAAGCTTGTACACCTACACCGGGGAGCTGTTTTTT. This encodes CARSLYTYTGELFF.

The rearrangement uses TRBV30 and TRBJ1-6; D remains ambiguous. CDR1 is GTSNPN and CDR2 is SVGIG in the germline V gene (reference sequence). V lost 2 bases to trimming and J lost 9 bases, with 8 bases between them. This CDR3 spans 12 amino acids. CDR3 amino acids: CAWSPSGSPLHF. In DNA form, the CDR3 reads TGTGCCTGGAGTCCGTCTGGTTCACCCCTCCACTTT.

The J gene is TRBJ2-3, the V gene TRBV7-9, with 16 bases identical to TRBD2. CDR3 length equals 19 residues. Germline V gene data show CDR1 as SEHNR and CDR2 as FQNEAQ (reference sequence). V dropped 4 bases and J dropped 2; count of bases not matched to a gene: 9. Here the CDR3 reads CASSSGTSGRARDTDTQYF. For the CDR3, the DNA is TGTGCCAGCAGCTCAGGGACTAGCGGGAGGGCCCGTGACACAGATACGCAGTATTTT.